The 16 T cell receptor beta chains reported below all come from one sample, sequenced in a study of blood T cell repertoires in COVID-19. Clones were read by immunoSEQ multiplex PCR, and TCRdb kept only the in-frame ones, dropping some. The sample includes approximately 150,000 clones, around 90% of them seen just once. Sequenced sample: PBMCs or T cells enriched from blood (not recorded which). Receptors were obtained from a woman between 40 and 55 years old who had been exposed to COVID-19.

This chain links TRBV6-5 with TRBJ2-7; 7 bases map to TRBD2. Germline CDR1 reads MNHEY; CDR2 reads SVGAGI. The CDR3 loop spans 14 amino acids. V shed 7 bases and J 5 bases; nucleotides not matched to a gene: 11. The CDR3 region is CASMPTRGRDEQYF. In nucleotides, the CDR3 is TGTGCCAGCATGCCGACCCGGGGGAGGGACGAGCAGTACTTC.

CDR3 in amino acids: CASTPRQGNTEAFF. The CDR3 region has the DNA TGTGCCAGCACTCCCCGACAGGGGAACACTGAAGCTTTCTTT. The chain couples TRBV28 to TRBJ1-1, with 7 bases aligning to TRBD1. Germline loops: CDR1 MDHEN, CDR2 SYDVKM. The CDR3 has 14 residues. J lost 1 base, V lost 7 bases, and 6 bases had no gene match.

The rearrangement links TRBV28 to TRBJ1-1; no clear D. V was clipped by 3 bases and J by 11 bases, with 13 bases between them. CDR3 length: 12 residues. The germline gives CDR1 MDHEN, CDR2 SYDVKM. CDR3 amino acids: CASSFGSGPAFF. For the CDR3, the DNA is TGTGCCAGCAGTTTTGGTAGCGGACCCGCTTTCTTT. Full variable domain (rest looked up from reference TRBV28 and TRBJ1-1): DVKVTQSSRYLVKRTGEKVFLECVQDMDHENMFWYRQDPGLGLRLIYFSYDVKMKEKGDIPEGYSVSREKKERFSLILESASTNQTSMYLCASSFGSGPAFFGQGTRLTVV.

The chain uses TRBV29-1 and TRBJ1-5; D is undetermined. With 6 bases removed from V and 5 bases from J, the gap between germline ends came to 20 bases. The CDR3 has 15 residues. The germline V gene has CDR1 SQVTM and CDR2 ANQGSEA. Here the CDR3 reads CSVATSGRIDQPQHF. The CDR3 nucleotides are TGCAGCGTCGCTACCTCCGGGAGGATTGATCAGCCCCAGCATTTT. The full variable domain, in which reference TRBV29-1 and TRBJ1-5 provide the parts outside the CDR3, is SAVISQKPSRDICQRGTSLTIQCQVDSQVTMMFWYRQQPGQSLTLIATANQGSEATYESGFVIDKFPISRPNLTFSTLTVSNMSPEDSSIYLCSVATSGRIDQPQHFGDGTRLSIL.

The J gene is TRBJ2-7, the V gene TRBV6-4; D perhaps matches TRBD2 (6 bases). V lost 2 bases and J 7 bases, leaving 9 bases between the germline ends. The CDR3 loop spans 12 amino acids. CDR1 is MRHNA and CDR2 is SNTAGT in the germline V gene. CDR3 region: CASSDGGMEQYF. The CDR3 nucleotides are TGTGCCAGCAGTGACGGAGGGATGGAGCAGTACTTC.

In this sample, this clone turned up once. The rearrangement joins TRBV18 to TRBJ1-1, with 8 bases matching TRBD1. This CDR3 is built from 14 residues. With V trimmed by 8 bases and J by 5 bases, 10 bases remained unmatched. Germline-derived CDR1 and CDR2 are KGHSH and LQKENI. CDR3 coding DNA: TGTGCCAGCGCCGAACAGACAGGGGAAACTGAAGCTTTCTTT. Protein: CASAEQTGETEAFF.

The chain recombines TRBV11-2 with TRBJ2-7; 12 bases are shared with TRBD1. CDR3 length: 15 amino acids. The V and J ends lost 5 bases and 3 bases, in that order; junction bases with no gene match: 5. Germline V gene data show CDR1 as SGHAT and CDR2 as FQNNGV. Written as DNA, the CDR3 is TGTGCCAGCAGCAGGGGACAGGGGGCCAACTACGAGCAGTACTTC. It translates to CASSRGQGANYEQYF.

The V and J genes are TRBV6-5 and TRBJ2-3, with 11 bases fitting TRBD2. The J segment lost 4 bases and the V segment lost 6 bases, leaving 3 bases of the junction unmatched. CDR3 size: 14 residues. CDR1 and CDR2 (germline): MNHEY, SVGAGI. Here the CDR3 reads CASSPGLAADTQYF. In DNA form, the CDR3 reads TGTGCCAGCAGCCCGGGACTAGCGGCAGATACGCAGTATTTT.

The chain joins TRBV28 to TRBJ2-7; 7 bases align to TRBD2. Germline V gene sequence: CDR1 MDHEN, CDR2 SYDVKM. The CDR3 contains 14 residues. J lost 2 bases, V lost 5 bases, and 6 bases had no gene match. The CDR3 DNA follows: TGTGCCAGCAGTCCCCAGGGAGGGACCTACGAGCAGTACTTC. Protein sequence: CASSPQGGTYEQYF.

The gene calls are TRBV5-6 and TRBJ2-5; 8 bases line up with TRBD1. The CDR3 covers 14 residues. V lost 0 bases to trimming and J lost 3 bases; unmatched junction nucleotides: 1. Germline V lookup: CDR1 SGHDT, CDR2 YYEEEE. The CDR3 sequence: CASSLVDREETQYF. CDR3 sequence (DNA): TGTGCCAGCAGCTTGGTGGACAGGGAAGAGACCCAGTACTTC.

The V call is TRBV28, the J call TRBJ1-1; D is uncertain. The CDR3 covers 13 residues. The germline V and J ends were trimmed by 6 bases and 1 base, with 9 bases remaining between them. Germline CDR1 and CDR2: MDHEN and SYDVKM. In DNA form, the CDR3 reads TGTGCCAGCAGAGGAGGGTCGAACACTGAAGCTTTCTTT. Residues: CASRGGSNTEAFF.

This clone has a single count. V and J are TRBV4-1 and TRBJ1-4, with TRBD1 matching over 8 bases. The V gene end was trimmed by 0 bases and the J gene end by 3 bases; junction bases not matched to a gene: 3. The CDR3 consists of 16 residues. Germline CDR1 reads MGHRA; CDR2 reads YSYEKL. The CDR3 DNA is TGCGCCAGCAGCCAAGATGGGGACAGGCCTAATGAAAAACTGTTTTTT. This gives the protein CASSQDGDRPNEKLFF.

The chain joins TRBV5-5 to TRBJ2-1; 9 bases are shared with TRBD2. V trimming: 1 base; J trimming: 8 bases; junction bases outside the gene matches: 10. This CDR3 spans 16 amino acids. Germline CDR1 is SGHKS and CDR2 is YYEKEE (reference sequence). The CDR3 DNA reads as TGTGCCAGCAGCTTGTGGGCAGTAGCGGGAGAGGATGAGCAGTTCTTC. It is translated as CASSLWAVAGEDEQFF.

This clone was observed once. CDR3: CASSSRSGTGGAAGYTF. The CDR3 region has the DNA TGTGCCAGTAGTTCACGGTCCGGGACAGGGGGCGCGGCTGGCTACACCTTC. The J gene is TRBJ1-2, the V gene TRBV19; 12 nucleotides line up with TRBD1. The V and J ends lost 5 bases and 7 bases, in that order; junction bases with no gene match: 14. The CDR3 contains 17 residues. Per germline, CDR1 LNHDA and CDR2 SQIVND (reference sequence).

The rearrangement uses TRBV28 and TRBJ2-7; 11 positions match TRBD2. The CDR3 extends over 16 amino acids. J was trimmed by 2 bases and V by 7 bases; bases with no gene match: 10. The germline V gene has CDR1 MDHEN and CDR2 SYDVKM. The CDR3 nucleotides are TGTGCCAGCATGGTTACTAGCGGGAGCGCACCCTACGAGCAGTACTTC. Protein product: CASMVTSGSAPYEQYF. Drawing the rest from reference TRBV28 and TRBJ2-7, the complete variable domain is DVKVTQSSRYLVKRTGEKVFLECVQDMDHENMFWYRQDPGLGLRLIYFSYDVKMKEKGDIPEGYSVSREKKERFSLILESASTNQTSMYLCASMVTSGSAPYEQYFGPGTRLTVT.

This clone has a single count. The V gene is TRBV28, the J gene TRBJ1-2; 9 bases agree with TRBD1. Trimming at V came to 6 bases and at J to 7 bases, leaving 12 bases not matched to a gene. Germline V gene sequence: CDR1 MDHEN, CDR2 SYDVKM. The CDR3 runs to 15 residues. Here the CDR3 DNA reads TGTGCCAGCAGAATTCCCGGGACAGGGTCGCGTGGCTACACCTTC. This sequence encodes CASRIPGTGSRGYTF.